The present T cell receptor (beta chain) was sequenced within a study of beta chain features in type 1 diabetes. About the research overall: Patients and healthy donors were similar in age, gender and cell yields. General observations from the study: A PCR bias possibly favoring shorter templates would apply equally to patients and controls. People with Type 1 diabetes carried modestly yet significantly shorter TCRB CDR3s in all four CD4+ subsets. Sequencing the cDNA could make cells with high TCR expression show up more than they should.

Investigators reverse transcribed all isolated RNA, so they sequenced expressed TCRB transcripts. The protocol was immunoSEQ multiplex PCR, while the TCRdb copy is restricted to in-frame clones and leaves out a portion. The sample includes some 240,000 clones, roughly 17% of them seen just once. This clone was seen a few times. Its antigen is undetermined. The clonotype was recovered from a man younger than 40 with type 1 diabetes. Material: naive CD4+ T cells from blood.

CDR3 amino acids: CAISEQVREAKNIQYF. DNA for the CDR3: TGTGCCATCAGTGAGCAGGTGCGGGAGGCCAAAAACATTCAGTACTTC. This chain joins TRBV10-3 and TRBJ2-4, with 7 bases fitting TRBD2. The V gene end was trimmed by 2 bases and the J gene end by 1 base; junction bases not matched to a gene: 5. This CDR3 is 16 amino acids long. In germline, CDR1 is ENHRY, CDR2 SYGVKD.